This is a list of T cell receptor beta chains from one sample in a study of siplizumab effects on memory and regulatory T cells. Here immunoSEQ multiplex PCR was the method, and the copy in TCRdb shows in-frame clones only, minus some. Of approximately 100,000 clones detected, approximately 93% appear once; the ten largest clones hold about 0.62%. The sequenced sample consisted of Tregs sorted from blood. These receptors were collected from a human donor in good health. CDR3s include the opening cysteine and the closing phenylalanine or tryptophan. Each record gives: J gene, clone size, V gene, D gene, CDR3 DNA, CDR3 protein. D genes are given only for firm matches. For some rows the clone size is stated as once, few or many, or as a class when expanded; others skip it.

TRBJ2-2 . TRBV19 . TGTGCCAGTAGTATATCGGCAGGGCCAACCGGGGAGCTGTTTTTT CASSISAGPTGELFF
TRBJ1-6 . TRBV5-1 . TGCGCCAGCAGCTTGGAACCGACTTATAATTCACCCCTCCACTTT CASSLEPTYNSPLHF
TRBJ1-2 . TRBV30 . TGTGCCTGGACAGCAAAAGTTGGGGTGCGTGGCTATGGCTACACCTTC CAWTAKVGVRGYGYTF
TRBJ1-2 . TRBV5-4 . TGTGCCAGCAGCTTGGGCCGGGGCGACTATGGCTACACCTTC CASSLGRGDYGYTF
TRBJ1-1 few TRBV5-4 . TGTGCCAGCGGGGCCCGAACAACTGAAGCTTTCTTT CASGARTTEAFF
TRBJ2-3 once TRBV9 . TGTGCCAGCAGCGTAGTGGGGACAAACTCAGATACGCAGTATTTT CASSVVGTNSDTQYF
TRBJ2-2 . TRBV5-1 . TGCGCCAGCAGCTTGCGGCCTCTCGGGGACGGGGAGCTGTTTTTT CASSLRPLGDGELFF
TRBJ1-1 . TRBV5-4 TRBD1 TGTGCCAGCAGCTTGCAGGGGGCAGCCACTGAAGCTTTCTTT CASSLQGAATEAFF
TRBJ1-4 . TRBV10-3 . TGTGCCATCAGACAGGGTATGGGTGAAAAACTGTTTTTT CAIRQGMGEKLFF
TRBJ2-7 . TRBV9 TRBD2 TGTGCCAGCAGCGTGAGCGGGGGGCCTCCTCACAACTACGAGCAGTACTTC CASSVSGGPPHNYEQYF
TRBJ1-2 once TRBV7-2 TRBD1 TGTGCCAGCAGCTTCCGACAGGGAAGCTATGGCTACACCTTC CASSFRQGSYGYTF
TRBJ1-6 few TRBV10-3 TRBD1 TGTGCCATCAGATGGGGACAGGGAATATTGGATTCACCCCTCCACTTT CAIRWGQGILDSPLHF
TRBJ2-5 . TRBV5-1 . TGCGCCAGCAGCTTAGGGGACATATGGGAGACCCAGTACTTC CASSLGDIWETQYF
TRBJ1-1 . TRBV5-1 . TGCGCCAGCAGCTTGGCCACCGGGGGTCAAGACACTGAAGCTTTCTTT CASSLATGGQDTEAFF
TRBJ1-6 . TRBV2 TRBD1 TGTGCCAGCAAACGGGACAGGGCGAATTCACCCCTCCACTTT CASKRDRANSPLHF
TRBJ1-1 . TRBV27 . TGTGCCAGCAGTCGCATTGGGGGCTCGCACTTGGAAGCTTTCTTT CASSRIGGSHLEAFF
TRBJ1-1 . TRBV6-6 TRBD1 TGTGCCAGCAGTTACCCGGGACAGTTACACACTGAAGCTTTCTTT CASSYPGQLHTEAFF
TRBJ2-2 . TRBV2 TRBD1 TGTGCCAGCAGACTCGGGACAGACACCGGGGAGCTGTTTTTT CASRLGTDTGELFF
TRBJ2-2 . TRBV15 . TGTGCCACCAGAGACAGAAACACCGGGGAGCTGTTTTTT CATRDRNTGELFF
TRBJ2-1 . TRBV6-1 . TGTGCCAGCAGTGAAGGGCTAATCTCCTACAATGAGCAGTTCTTC CASSEGLISYNEQFF
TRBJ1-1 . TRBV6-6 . TGTGCCAGCAGTCCGCGGACGGTGAACACTGAAGCTTTCTTT CASSPRTVNTEAFF
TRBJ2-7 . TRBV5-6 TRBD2 TGTGCCAGCAGCCGGGCGGGACTAGCTTACGAGCAGTACTTC CASSRAGLAYEQYF
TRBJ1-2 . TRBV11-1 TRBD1 TGTGCCAGCAGCCCAAGGTCCGGACAGGCGGCTGGTGGCTACACCTTC CASSPRSGQAAGGYTF
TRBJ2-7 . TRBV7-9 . TGTGCCAGCAGCTTGACGGGACACGTCTACGAGCAGTACTTC CASSLTGHVYEQYF
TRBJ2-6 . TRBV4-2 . TGTGCCAGCAGCCAAGATATATCGGGGTCTTCCGGGGCCAACGTCCTGACTTTC CASSQDISGSSGANVLTF
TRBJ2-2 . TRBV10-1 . TGCGCCAGCAGTGAGGGGGTTGGGGAGCTGTTTTTT CASSEGVGELFF
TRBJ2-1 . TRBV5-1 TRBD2 TGCGCCAGCAGCTTGCGAGCTAGCGGGACTAGAGATGAGCAGTTCTTC CASSLRASGTRDEQFF
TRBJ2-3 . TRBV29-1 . TGCAGCGTTGAATTCGTAACAGGGAGTTTGGATACGCAGTATTTT CSVEFVTGSLDTQYF
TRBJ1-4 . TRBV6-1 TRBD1 TGTGCCAGCAGTGAAATCGGGGACAGAAATAGACCCCTGTTTTTT CASSEIGDRNRPLFF
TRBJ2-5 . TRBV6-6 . TGTGCCAGCAGTTATGGCCGGAGCACCGGGACCCAGTACTTC CASSYGRSTGTQYF
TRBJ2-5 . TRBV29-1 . TGCAGCGTTCTAGCCCCAGAGACCCAGTACTTC CSVLAPETQYF
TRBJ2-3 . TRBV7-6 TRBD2 TGTGCCAGCAGCTTAAACCCTAGCGGGATGAGGACAGATACGCAGTATTTT CASSLNPSGMRTDTQYF
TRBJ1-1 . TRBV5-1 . TGCGCCAGCAGCACCCTCCAAGGCGGCACTGAAGCTTTCTTT CASSTLQGGTEAFF
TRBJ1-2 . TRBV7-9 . TGTGCCAGCAGCTTAGTGGCGTCTGGGGCCTCTTATGGCTACACCTTC CASSLVASGASYGYTF
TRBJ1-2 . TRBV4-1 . TGCGCCAGCAGCCAAGATGGCTACACCTTC CASSQDGYTF
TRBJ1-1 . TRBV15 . TGTGCCACCAGCGAAACAGGGCGGACTGAAGCTTTCTTT CATSETGRTEAFF
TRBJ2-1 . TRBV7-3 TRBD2 TGTGCCAGCAGCTTTGCGGGAGTAGGTAATGAGCAGTTCTTC CASSFAGVGNEQFF
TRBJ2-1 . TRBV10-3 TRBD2 TGTGCCATCAGTGAGTCAGGGACTAGCGGGAGGCGGAATGAGCAGTTCTTC CAISESGTSGRRNEQFF
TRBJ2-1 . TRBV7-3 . TGTGCCAGCAGCCCCCGGGGGGCATCGCGGAATGAGCAGTTCTTC CASSPRGASRNEQFF
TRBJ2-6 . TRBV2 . TGTGCCAGCAGTGTAACAGGGTCAGGGGCCAACGTCCTGACTTTC CASSVTGSGANVLTF
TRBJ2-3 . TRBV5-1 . TGCGCCAGCAGCCCAAACACAGATACGCAGTATTTT CASSPNTDTQYF
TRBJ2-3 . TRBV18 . TGTGCCAGCTCACCCAACCAACTACGCACAGATACGCAGTATTTT CASSPNQLRTDTQYF
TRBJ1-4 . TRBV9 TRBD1 TGTGCCAGCAGCGTAATGGGACAGGGGAACGAAAAACTGTTTTTT CASSVMGQGNEKLFF
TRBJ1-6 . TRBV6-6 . TGTGCCAGCAGATACAAACCGGGGATGCCAGATTCACCCCTCCACTTT CASRYKPGMPDSPLHF
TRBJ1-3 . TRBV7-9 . TGTGCCAGCAGCCGCTGGGACACCATATATTTT CASSRWDTIYF
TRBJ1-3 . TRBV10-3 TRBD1 TGTGCCATCGGGGGGACAGGACTGGGAAACACCATATATTTT CAIGGTGLGNTIYF
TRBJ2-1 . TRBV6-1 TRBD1 TGTGCCGCAGGGACAGGGGTCGGCAACAATGAGCAGTTCTTC CAAGTGVGNNEQFF
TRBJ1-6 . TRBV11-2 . TGTGCCAGCAGCTTAAATCCTTCCCGGTATTCACCCCTCCACTTT CASSLNPSRYSPLHF
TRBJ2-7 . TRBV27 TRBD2 TGTGCCAGCGCGATCCGGTCTAGCGGCCCCTACGAGCAGTACTTC CASAIRSSGPYEQYF
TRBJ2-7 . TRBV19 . TGTGCCAGCGGGAGCCTGAACAGGGGACGAGGCTCCTACGAGCAGTACTTC CASGSLNRGRGSYEQYF
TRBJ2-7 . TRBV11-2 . TGTGCCAGCAGCTTAGGGTGGGACGGGACCTACGAGCAGTACTTC CASSLGWDGTYEQYF
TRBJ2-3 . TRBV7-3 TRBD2 TGTGCCAGCAGCCAGAGCGGGGGGGCCAATACGCAGTATTTT CASSQSGGANTQYF
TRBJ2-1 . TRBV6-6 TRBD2 TGTGCCAGCCGATTAGCGGGAGGGAATGAGCAGTTCTTC CASRLAGGNEQFF
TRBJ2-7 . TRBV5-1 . TGCGCCAGCAGCACGGACGGGCGGCGCGAGCAGTACTTC CASSTDGRREQYF
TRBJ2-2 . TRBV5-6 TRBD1 TGTGCCAGCAGCTTTCGGGCAGGGGGCATCACCGGGGAGCTGTTTTTT CASSFRAGGITGELFF
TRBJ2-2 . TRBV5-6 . TGTGCCAGCAGCTTGGTGTTCACAGAGACGTACACCGGGGAGCTGTTTTTT CASSLVFTETYTGELFF
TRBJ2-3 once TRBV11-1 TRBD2 TGTGCCAGCAGCTCAGCCGGGACTAGCGGGGACGATACGCAGTATTTT CASSSAGTSGDDTQYF
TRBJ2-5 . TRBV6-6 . TGTGCCAGCTCTCCACAAGAGACCCAGTACTTC CASSPQETQYF
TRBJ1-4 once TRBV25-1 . TGTGCCAGCAGTGCCAGGGGTAATGAAAAACTGTTTTTT CASSARGNEKLFF